Listed here is a single T cell receptor (beta chain). It has no known antigen specificity. Per-base quality was not reported, and no clone a single base away is much larger than it. The CDR3 regions of human TCRbeta chains were analyzed by immunosequencing. The paper's data handling went like this. Repertoire TCRs were checked for matches against a reference library of SARS-CoV-2-specific TCRs that had been generated using the MIRA antigen-specificity platform. Breadth was defined as the fraction of unique TCRs that were SARS-CoV-2-associated, and depth was defined as the fraction of total T cells that were SARS-CoV-2-associated. Using the MIRA data, every spike-specific TCR was mapped to the spike region that the TCR reacted to and assigned to either a CD4 or a CD8 class. Log10-transformed breadth and depth values were compared by one-way ANOVA with Sidak's multiple comparisons tests. TCRdb retrieved this table from immuneACCESS and kept in-frame rearrangements only. Not all clones are present; in checked studies, unresolved V genes account for under half, and no reason is known for the remainder. The V and J calls and clone size come from that table; D and trimming were worked out from the DNA. The sample includes 150,000 to 200,000 clones, with around 90% observed a single time. The leading ten clones occupy more than 1% of the sample.

This record comes from a study of T cell responses to AZD1222 COVID-19 vaccine (TCRdb year 2021). Notes on the research overall: A total of just over 230 trial participants underwent TCR sequencing, of whom 207 received two doses of AZD1222 and some 26 received two doses of the MenACWY control vaccine. Trial participants were enrolled by age into subgroups of 18-55, 56-69 and 70-plus years, and about 150, 27 and 61 TCR-sequenced participants, respectively, were included in these subgroups.

In light of the paper, this sample's time point label describes: about 28 days (+/-7) after the second vaccine dose. Because spike-specific TCR depth and breadth did not differ between the two schedules, AZD1222 recipients who got a second dose at roughly 4 weeks were pooled with those who got a second dose at roughly 12 weeks. Vaccinee samples came from UK trials COV001 and COV002, including a single-blind randomized controlled phase 2/3 trial of AZD1222 (ChAdOx1 nCoV-19) in healthy adults. Trial participant PBMC samples were collected at day 0 and day 28 after the second dose for TCRbeta chain sequencing. Including the terminal cysteine and phenylalanine, the CDR3 comprises 14 residues. The retained sequence is limited to the CDR3, 42 bases, with the frame set at the first base. The junction carries 15 bases between V and J, which are trimmed by 7 bases and 3 bases respectively. CDR1 and CDR2 were assigned from the germline V gene as SNHLY and FYNNEI.

General conclusions and limits of the study: After two AZD1222 doses, spike-specific TCR breadth and depth were significantly higher than at day 0 and than in MenACWY recipients. Reportedly, almost half of the unique spike-specific TCRs recognized epitopes lying outside the regions that are mutated in the B.1.351 and B.1.1.7 variants. In the small 56-69-year group, the increase in depth fell short of significance, most likely because of low power. No day 14 peak-response samples were available, so repertoires were characterized only after the peak T cell response. Most participants were white British and females outnumbered males, and the authors suggested that clonal diversity may have been underestimated. Conclusions about previously exposed vaccinees are limited, since just six or seven AZD1222 recipients were seropositive for SARS-CoV-2 at baseline. CD4 TCRs associated with the vaccine covered the entire spike protein, and the dominant responses were in regions 160-218 and 743-854.

The sequence joins TRBV2 to TRBJ1-1; a tentative D match to TRBD1 spans 6 bases. The sequence was obtained from an adult who received the AZD1222 COVID-19 vaccine. The material sequenced was peripheral blood, taken 28 days after the second AZD1222 dose. The DNA sequence is as follows: TGTGCCAGCACCGGGGGGCTGCGGTACACTGAAGCTTTCTTT. Its coded protein is CASTGGLRYTEAFF.